The rows below give T cell receptor beta chains drawn from one sample of a study of blood T cell repertoires in COVID-19. The assay was immunoSEQ multiplex PCR, and TCRdb's table has in-frame clones only and misses some. This sample has 150,000 to 200,000 clones, with around nine tenths found just once. The specimen was peripheral blood. The receptors originated from a man aged 60-69 years with active or convalescent COVID-19. The CDR3 runs from the conserved cysteine through the conserved F or W. The order of the fields is CDR3 protein, CDR3 DNA, clone size, J gene, V gene, D gene. A D gene is named only where the DNA matches it firmly. Only part of the rows carry a size: once, few, many, or a class if the clone is expanded.

CDR3 protein: CASSAIGLADYNEQFF
CDR3 DNA: TGTGCCAGCAGCGCCATCGGACTAGCGGACTACAATGAGCAGTTCTTC
clone size: .
J gene: TRBJ2-1
V gene: TRBV6-4
D gene: TRBD2

CDR3 protein: CASRASRGRAEAFF
CDR3 DNA: TGTGCCAGTAGGGCTTCGCGGGGGAGGGCTGAAGCTTTCTTT
clone size: once
J gene: TRBJ1-1
V gene: TRBV19
D gene: .

CDR3 protein: CASSKQVTNQPQHF
CDR3 DNA: TGTGCCAGCAGTAAACAGGTGACTAATCAGCCCCAGCATTTT
clone size: .
J gene: TRBJ1-5
V gene: TRBV6-5
D gene: .

CDR3 protein: CASSLTLDRFNYGYTF
CDR3 DNA: TGTGCCAGCAGCTTAACCTTGGACAGATTTAACTATGGCTACACCTTC
clone size: .
J gene: TRBJ1-2
V gene: TRBV7-2
D gene: .

CDR3 protein: CASTRLDEQFF
CDR3 DNA: TGTGCCAGCACCAGACTAGATGAGCAGTTCTTC
clone size: once
J gene: TRBJ2-1
V gene: TRBV12-3/TRBV12-4
D gene: .

CDR3 protein: CASSPTGDNQPQHF
CDR3 DNA: TGTGCCAGCAGCCCGACAGGGGACAATCAGCCCCAGCATTTT
clone size: .
J gene: TRBJ1-5
V gene: TRBV11-1
D gene: TRBD1

CDR3 protein: CASSPGTGENYGYTF
CDR3 DNA: TGTGCCAGCAGCCCTGGGACAGGGGAGAACTATGGCTACACCTTC
clone size: .
J gene: TRBJ1-2
V gene: TRBV7-9
D gene: TRBD1

CDR3 protein: CASSRQGMEAFF
CDR3 DNA: TGTGCCAGCAGCCGACAGGGGATGGAAGCTTTCTTT
clone size: .
J gene: TRBJ1-1
V gene: TRBV7-9
D gene: TRBD1

CDR3 protein: CASSPLGGGTDTQYF
CDR3 DNA: TGTGCCAGCAGCCCCCTAGGGGGGGGCACAGATACGCAGTATTTT
clone size: .
J gene: TRBJ2-3
V gene: TRBV7-2
D gene: .

CDR3 protein: CASTLDRMNTEAFF
CDR3 DNA: TGTGCCAGCACCTTGGACAGGATGAACACTGAAGCTTTCTTT
clone size: few
J gene: TRBJ1-1
V gene: TRBV6-5
D gene: TRBD1

CDR3 protein: CASSQTTVYGYTF
CDR3 DNA: TGTGCCAGTAGTCAGACAACCGTCTATGGCTACACCTTC
clone size: .
J gene: TRBJ1-2
V gene: TRBV14
D gene: .

CDR3 protein: CASSQGPGQASTDTQYF
CDR3 DNA: TGTGCCAGCAGCCAAGGTCCAGGGCAGGCAAGCACAGATACGCAGTATTTT
clone size: .
J gene: TRBJ2-3
V gene: TRBV14
D gene: .

CDR3 protein: CASSAGGFSYEQYF
CDR3 DNA: TGTGCCAGCAGCGCAGGGGGATTCTCCTACGAGCAGTACTTC
clone size: .
J gene: TRBJ2-7
V gene: TRBV3-1/TRBV3-2
D gene: TRBD1

CDR3 protein: CASRGQGNQPQHF
CDR3 DNA: TGTGCCAGCAGGGGACAGGGAAATCAGCCCCAGCATTTT
clone size: .
J gene: TRBJ1-5
V gene: TRBV2
D gene: TRBD1

CDR3 protein: CASSTAGARNQPQHF
CDR3 DNA: TGTGCCAGTAGCACCGCAGGGGCACGCAATCAGCCCCAGCATTTT
clone size: .
J gene: TRBJ1-5
V gene: TRBV19
D gene: .

CDR3 protein: CASSYDQGLNTEAFF
CDR3 DNA: TGTGCCAGCAGTTACGACCAGGGTCTGAACACTGAAGCTTTCTTT
clone size: .
J gene: TRBJ1-1
V gene: TRBV6-6
D gene: .

CDR3 protein: CASSLTPGDHYGYTF
CDR3 DNA: TGTGCCAGCAGCTTAACCCCGGGGGATCACTATGGCTACACCTTC
clone size: .
J gene: TRBJ1-2
V gene: TRBV9
D gene: .